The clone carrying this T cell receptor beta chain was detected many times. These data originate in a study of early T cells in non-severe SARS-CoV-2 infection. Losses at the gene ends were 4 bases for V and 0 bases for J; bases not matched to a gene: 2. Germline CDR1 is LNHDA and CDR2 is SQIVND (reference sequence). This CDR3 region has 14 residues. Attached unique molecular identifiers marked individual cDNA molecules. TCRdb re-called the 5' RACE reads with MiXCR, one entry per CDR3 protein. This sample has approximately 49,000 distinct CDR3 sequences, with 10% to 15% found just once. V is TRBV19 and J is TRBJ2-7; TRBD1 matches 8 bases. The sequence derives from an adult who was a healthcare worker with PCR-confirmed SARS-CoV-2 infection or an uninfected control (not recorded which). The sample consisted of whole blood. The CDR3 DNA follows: TGTGCCAGTAGTAACGGACAGGGCTCCTACGAGCAGTACTTC. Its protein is CASSNGQGSYEQYF.